Sequencing of this TCR beta chain was carried out in a study of graft-versus-host responses after intestinal transplantation. Study-wide context: Grafts that recipients had were multivisceral, liver-intestinal, or isolated intestinal transplants. All of the recipients had induction that used anti-thymocyte globulin, then tacrolimus and steroids for three to four years.

Study results and caveats: Early post-transplant falls in HvG clones accompanied the peak levels of circulating GvH clones.

Repertoires were generated with immunoSEQ multiplex PCR, while TCRdb's copy carries only in-frame clones and drops some. The sample lists tens of thousands of clones; about 48% were seen once. This clone was seen a handful of times. Irradiated, violet-dye-labeled stimulators (roughly 200,000) were plated alongside roughly 200,000 CFSE-labeled responders. Proliferating CFSE-low CD3+CD4+ and CD3+CD8+ responders were sorted after the reaction. The sequencing here drew on alloreactive CD8+ T cells from a mixed lymphocyte reaction culture, taken before transplantation. Subset reported: CFSE-low proliferating T cells sorted from approximately 6-day pre-transplant mixed lymphocyte reaction (GvH or HvG direction). The receptor was derived from a human patient who was an organ donor for intestinal transplantation.

In DNA, the CDR3 is TGTGCCAGCAGTTTGACCAGGGGATCCTACGAGCAGTACTTC. Encoded protein: CASSLTRGSYEQYF. The chain links TRBV6-5 to TRBJ2-7; the D gene is possibly TRBD1 (6 bases). The CDR3 spans 14 residues. Germline V gene lookup returns CDR1 MNHEY and CDR2 SVGAGI. Trimming cost V 4 bases and J 1 base, with 11 bases left between them.